Ten or more counts support the clone carrying this T cell receptor beta chain. The antigen remains unidentified. Regions amplified from RNA transcripts were the TCR beta CDR3 regions. First-round RT-PCR with HTBI primers amplified the TCR CDR3 region. From the multiplex PCR reads, TCRdb called clonotypes with MiXCR, one entry per CDR3 protein. The repertoire holds 650,000 to 700,000 distinct CDR3 sequences, with 17% as singletons. The sample is drawn from a study of T cells in Graves' hyperthyroidism and ophthalmopathy. Trimming left V 0 bases short and J 1 base short, with 4 bases between. The CDR3 length is 13 residues. Germline lookup yields CDR1 SGDLS and CDR2 YYNGEE. Notes on the study in general: Most thyroid clonotypes that were expanded above 0.001 also turned up in blood.

The source is a man in his fifties with Graves' hyperthyroidism. The chain combines TRBV9 with TRBJ1-1; no clear D. Sequenced sample: blood. The CDR3 here is CASSVEGNTEAFF. The CDR3 nucleotides are TGTGCCAGCAGCGTAGAGGGGAACACTGAAGCTTTCTTT.